The present T cell receptor delta chain was sequenced within a study of gammadelta T cells in human blood. TCRdb reanalysed the RT-PCR reads with CATT. The sample lists 750 to 800 delta-chain clones, roughly 40% occurring once. This clone turned up a few times. J lost 0 bases, V lost 3 bases, and 18 bases had no gene match. Germline values: CDR1 TSWWSYY, CDR2 QGS. The CDR3 is 20 amino acids. Sequencing was carried out using non-Vgamma9Vdelta2 gamma-delta T cells from infant blood. The V call is TRDV1, the J call TRDJ1; TRDD3 aligns across 8 bases. The clonotype comes from a human donor. Written as DNA, the CDR3 is TGTGCTCTTGGGGAGCCTTCCCCTCCTACTGGGGGCCTTTACACCGATAAACTCATCTTT. Translating it yields CALGEPSPPTGGLYTDKLIF.